The 15 T cell receptor beta chains listed next were all sequenced from one sample in a study of blood T cell repertoires in COVID-19. Method: immunoSEQ multiplex PCR; TCRdb's copy keeps in-frame clones and lacks some. Here the sample spans fewer than 400,000 clones, approximately 88% being singletons. Material: PBMCs or T cells enriched from blood (not recorded which). The source of these receptors is a man aged 30 to 45 who had recovered from COVID-19.

The V and J genes are TRBV3-1 (or the pseudogene TRBV3-2) and TRBJ2-3; unclear D gene. In germline, CDR1 is LGHDT, CDR2 YNNKEL (reference sequence). The CDR3 runs to 16 residues. V lost 0 bases and J 2 bases, leaving 12 bases between the germline ends. The CDR3 is CASSQERGYYTDTQYF. The CDR3 nucleotides read TGTGCCAGCAGCCAAGAACGTGGGTACTACACAGATACGCAGTATTTT.

V and J are TRBV2 and TRBJ2-7, with unresolved D. V lost 4 bases, J lost 4 bases, and 11 bases lay in between. Germline V gene sequence: CDR1 SNHLY, CDR2 FYNNEI. CDR3 length: 13 residues. CDR3: CASSAGIKYEQYF. CDR3 in DNA: TGTGCCAGCAGTGCGGGTATCAAGTACGAGCAGTACTTC.

The rearrangement uses TRBV5-1 and TRBJ2-7, with 7 bases fitting TRBD1. The CDR3 consists of 14 residues. Germline CDR1 is SGHRS and CDR2 is YFSETQ. J lost 0 bases, V lost 3 bases, and 3 bases had no gene match. CDR3 in DNA: TGCGCCAGCAGCTCACAGGGGACCTCCTACGAGCAGTACTTC. Its translation is CASSSQGTSYEQYF.

V and J are TRBV30 and TRBJ1-3, with 9 bases fitting TRBD1. Germline CDR1 and CDR2: GTSNPN and SVGIG (reference sequence). J lost 6 bases, V lost 0 bases, and 9 bases had no gene match. The CDR3 is made up of 16 amino acids. CDR3 nucleotides: TGTGCCTGGAGTGTAAGCCGGGACAGGGTGACAAACACCATATATTTT. As protein: CAWSVSRDRVTNTIYF.

V usage is TRBV5-4 and J usage is TRBJ2-5; D may be TRBD2 (6 bases). V lost 0 bases, J lost 4 bases, and 13 bases lay in between. This CDR3 has 15 amino acids. CDR1 is SGHNT and CDR2 is YYREEE in the germline V gene (reference sequence). CDR3 in amino acids: CASSLVNRRAETQYF. In DNA, the CDR3 is TGTGCCAGCAGCTTGGTCAATAGGAGGGCAGAGACCCAGTACTTC.

This chain uses TRBV4-1 with TRBJ1-4; D uncertain. Germline assignment: CDR1 MGHRA and CDR2 YSYEKL. The CDR3 contains 18 residues. Trimming left V 3 bases short and J 3 bases short, with 20 bases between. The CDR3 nucleotides read TGCGCCAGCAGCCACCGTTGGAGGAAGGCCGGGGCTAATGAAAAACTGTTTTTT. Translating it yields CASSHRWRKAGANEKLFF.

The V call is TRBV19, the J call TRBJ2-2; D call uncertain. The CDR3 runs to 15 residues. The V and J ends lost 6 bases and 2 bases respectively, with 13 bases between them. Germline V gene data show CDR1 as LNHDA and CDR2 as SQIVND (reference sequence). CDR3 sequence reads: CASSPPGSNTGELFF. In nucleotides, the CDR3 is TGTGCCAGTAGCCCCCCCGGGTCAAACACCGGGGAGCTGTTTTTT.

This chain joins TRBV4-1 and TRBJ1-5, with unresolved D. The V gene lost 0 bases and the J gene lost 4 bases, with 10 bases spanning the gap. This CDR3 has 15 residues. The germline CDR1 and CDR2 sequences are MGHRA and YSYEKL. This CDR3 reads CASSQDWAANQPQHF. CDR3 DNA: TGCGCCAGCAGCCAAGATTGGGCAGCTAATCAGCCCCAGCATTTT.

V usage is TRBV6-6 and J usage is TRBJ1-2; D gene ambiguous. V was trimmed by 8 bases and J by 6 bases, leaving 7 bases between them. CDR3 length: 10 amino acids. Germline V gene lookup returns CDR1 MNHNY and CDR2 SVGAGI (reference sequence). The CDR3 coding sequence is TGTGCCAGCTCGGGGAATGGCTACACCTTC. Its translation is CASSGNGYTF.

This chain links TRBV18 with TRBJ1-6; possible D gene TRBD1, 5 bases. The germline V and J ends were trimmed by 6 bases and 7 bases, with 13 bases remaining between them. The germline CDR1 and CDR2 sequences are KGHSH and LQKENI. The CDR3 spans 14 residues. CDR3 bases: TGTGCCAGCTCGCTACTTGACAGAAATTCACCCCTCCACTTT. This translates into CASSLLDRNSPLHF.

The V gene is TRBV6-5, the J gene TRBJ2-1; the match to TRBD2 covers 8 bases. The CDR3 covers 15 residues. Germline CDR1 MNHEY, CDR2 SVGAGI. Trimming cost V 7 bases and J 5 bases; bases outside gene matches: 10. The CDR3 spells CASTPGGGPNNEQFF. The CDR3 DNA reads TGTGCCAGCACCCCCGGGGGGGGGCCGAACAATGAGCAGTTCTTC.

This clone has a single count. This chain links TRBV14 with TRBJ2-1, with 9 bases that match TRBD1. This CDR3 comprises 21 residues. Germline V gene data show CDR1 as SGHDN and CDR2 as FVKESK. V dropped 1 base and J dropped 1; count of bases not matched to a gene: 17. CDR3 in amino acids: CASSQGPGQGIWGDSYNEQFF. The CDR3 bases are TGTGCCAGCAGCCAAGGTCCGGGACAGGGTATATGGGGTGATTCCTACAATGAGCAGTTCTTC.

As for this clone: The same CDR3 is also encoded by other DNA sequences in this sample. V gene TRBV30 combines with J gene TRBJ2-7; D is perhaps TRBD1 (5 bases). Trimming cost V 0 bases and J 1 base, with 7 bases left between them. The CDR3 loop spans 13 amino acids. From germline, CDR1 is GTSNPN and CDR2 SVGIG (reference sequence). The CDR3 DNA sequence: TGTGCCTGGAGTGTAGGGGTTTCCTACGAGCAGTACTTC. Encoded protein: CAWSVGVSYEQYF.

V is TRBV11-2 and J is TRBJ2-1; TRBD2 matches 9 bases. V lost 5 bases to trimming and J lost 3 bases; unmatched junction nucleotides: 8. This CDR3 comprises 16 residues. CDR1 SGHAT and CDR2 FQNNGV come from the germline V gene. The CDR3: CASSRGRGGRYNEQFF. The CDR3 DNA follows: TGTGCCAGCAGCCGAGGGCGGGGGGGCCGCTACAATGAGCAGTTCTTC.

The sample holds a few counts of this clone. The gene calls are TRBV30 and TRBJ1-2, with 7 bases lining up with TRBD1. J lost 6 bases, V lost 1 base, and 5 bases had no gene match. Looked up from germline, CDR1 is GTSNPN and CDR2 is SVGIG (reference sequence). The CDR3 totals 13 residues. CDR3 protein: CAWSAWRGHGYTF. Here the CDR3 DNA reads TGTGCCTGGAGTGCATGGAGGGGGCATGGCTACACCTTC.